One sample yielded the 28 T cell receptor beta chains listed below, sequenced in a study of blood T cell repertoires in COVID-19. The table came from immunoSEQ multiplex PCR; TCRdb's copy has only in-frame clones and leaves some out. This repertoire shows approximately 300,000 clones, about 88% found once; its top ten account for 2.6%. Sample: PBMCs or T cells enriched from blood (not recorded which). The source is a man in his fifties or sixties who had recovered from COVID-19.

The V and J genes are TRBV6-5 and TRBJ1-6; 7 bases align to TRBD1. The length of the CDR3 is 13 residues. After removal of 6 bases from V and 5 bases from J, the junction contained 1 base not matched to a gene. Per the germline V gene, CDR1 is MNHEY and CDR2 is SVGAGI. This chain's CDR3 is CASRDRHNSPLHF. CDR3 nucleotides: TGTGCCAGCAGGGACAGGCATAATTCACCCCTCCACTTT.

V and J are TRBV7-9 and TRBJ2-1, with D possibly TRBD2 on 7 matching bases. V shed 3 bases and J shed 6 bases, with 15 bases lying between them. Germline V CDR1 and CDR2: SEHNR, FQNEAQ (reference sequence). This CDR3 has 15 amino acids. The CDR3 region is CASSFGSGGRNEQFF. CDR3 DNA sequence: TGTGCCAGCAGCTTCGGGTCGGGGGGCCGCAATGAGCAGTTCTTC.

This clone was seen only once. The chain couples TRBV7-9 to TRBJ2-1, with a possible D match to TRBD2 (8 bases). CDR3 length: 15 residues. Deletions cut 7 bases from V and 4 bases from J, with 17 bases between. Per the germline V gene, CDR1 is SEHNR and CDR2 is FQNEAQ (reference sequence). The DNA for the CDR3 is TGTGCCAGCAACAGAGCGGGGGACAGTTACAATGAGCAGTTCTTC. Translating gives CASNRAGDSYNEQFF.

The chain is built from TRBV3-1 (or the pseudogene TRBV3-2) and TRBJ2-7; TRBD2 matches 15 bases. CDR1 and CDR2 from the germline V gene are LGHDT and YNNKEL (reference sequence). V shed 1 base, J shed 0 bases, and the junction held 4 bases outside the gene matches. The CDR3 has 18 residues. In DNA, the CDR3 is TGTGCCAGCAGCCAAGTACCGGGACTAGCGGGGGGCTCCTACGAGCAGTACTTC. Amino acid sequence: CASSQVPGLAGGSYEQYF.

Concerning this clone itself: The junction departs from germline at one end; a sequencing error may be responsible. The CDR3 sequence is CASSPPGQASYEQCF. Written as DNA, the CDR3 is TGCGCCAGCAGCCCTCCGGGACAGGCATCCTACGAGCAGTGCTTC. The J gene is TRBJ2-7, the V gene TRBV4-1; 8 positions agree with TRBD1. The CDR3 extends over 15 amino acids. Germline V gene lookup returns CDR1 MGHRA and CDR2 YSYEKL.

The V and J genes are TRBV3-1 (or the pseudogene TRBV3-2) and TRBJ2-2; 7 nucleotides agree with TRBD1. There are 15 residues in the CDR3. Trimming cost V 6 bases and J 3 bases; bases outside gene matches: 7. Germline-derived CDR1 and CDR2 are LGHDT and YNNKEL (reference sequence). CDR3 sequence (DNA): TGTGCCAGCAGTCGTCCGGGACAGTACACCGGGGAGCTGTTTTTT. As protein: CASSRPGQYTGELFF.

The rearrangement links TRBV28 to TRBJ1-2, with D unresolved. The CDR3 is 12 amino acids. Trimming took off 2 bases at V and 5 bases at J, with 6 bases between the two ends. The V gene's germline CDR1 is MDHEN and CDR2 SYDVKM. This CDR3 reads CASSLVGYGYTF. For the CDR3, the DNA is TGTGCCAGCAGTTTAGTCGGGTATGGCTACACCTTC.

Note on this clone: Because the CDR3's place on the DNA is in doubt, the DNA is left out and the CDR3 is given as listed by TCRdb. The CDR3 loop is CASSSSEVLPNYGYTF. This chain connects TRBV6-5 to TRBJ1-2. Termini included, the CDR3 measures 16 amino acids. Looked up from germline, CDR1 is MNHEY and CDR2 is SVGAGI.

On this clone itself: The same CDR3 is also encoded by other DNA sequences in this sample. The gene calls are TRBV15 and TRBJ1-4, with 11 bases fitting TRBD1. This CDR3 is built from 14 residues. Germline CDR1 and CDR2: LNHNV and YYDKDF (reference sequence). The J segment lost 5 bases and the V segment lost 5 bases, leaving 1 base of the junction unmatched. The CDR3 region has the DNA TGTGCCACCAGCCGGGACAGGGGGAATGAAAAACTGTTTTTT. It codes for CATSRDRGNEKLFF.

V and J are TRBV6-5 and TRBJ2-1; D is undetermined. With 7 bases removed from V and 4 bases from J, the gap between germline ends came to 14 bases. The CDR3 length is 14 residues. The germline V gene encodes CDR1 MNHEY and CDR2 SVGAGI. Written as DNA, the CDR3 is TGTGCCAGCAAATCGGAACTAATATACAATGAGCAGTTCTTC. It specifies CASKSELIYNEQFF.

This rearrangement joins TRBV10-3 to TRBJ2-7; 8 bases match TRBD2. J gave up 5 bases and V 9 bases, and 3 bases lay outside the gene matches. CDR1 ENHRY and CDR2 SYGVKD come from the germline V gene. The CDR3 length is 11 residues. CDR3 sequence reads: CAIGAGDEQYF. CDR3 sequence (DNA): TGTGCCATTGGAGCGGGAGACGAGCAGTACTTC.

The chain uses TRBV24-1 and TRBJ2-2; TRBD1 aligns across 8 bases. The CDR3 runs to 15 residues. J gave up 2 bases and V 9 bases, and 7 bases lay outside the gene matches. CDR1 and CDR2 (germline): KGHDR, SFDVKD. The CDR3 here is CATATGQVNTGELFF. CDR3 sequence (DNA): TGTGCCACCGCCACGGGACAGGTTAACACCGGGGAGCTGTTTTTT.

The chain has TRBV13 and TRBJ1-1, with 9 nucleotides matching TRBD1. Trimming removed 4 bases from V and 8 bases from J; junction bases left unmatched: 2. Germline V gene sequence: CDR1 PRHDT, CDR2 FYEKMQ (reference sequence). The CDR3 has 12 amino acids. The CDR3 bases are TGTGCCAGCAGCTGGGGACAGGGAGAAGCTTTCTTT. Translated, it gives CASSWGQGEAFF.

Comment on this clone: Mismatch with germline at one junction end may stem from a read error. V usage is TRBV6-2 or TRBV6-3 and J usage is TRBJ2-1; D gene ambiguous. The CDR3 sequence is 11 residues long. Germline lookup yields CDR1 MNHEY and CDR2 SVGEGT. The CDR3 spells CASSSYDEQFF. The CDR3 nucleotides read TGTGCCAGCAGCTCCTACGATGAGCAGTTCTTC.

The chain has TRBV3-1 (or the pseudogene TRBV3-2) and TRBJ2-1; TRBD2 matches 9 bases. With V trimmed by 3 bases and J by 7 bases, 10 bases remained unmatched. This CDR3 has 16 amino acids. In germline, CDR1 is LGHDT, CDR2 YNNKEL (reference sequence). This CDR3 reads CASSQEGLAWGNEQFF. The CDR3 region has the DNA TGTGCCAGCAGCCAGGAAGGACTAGCGTGGGGAAATGAGCAGTTCTTC.

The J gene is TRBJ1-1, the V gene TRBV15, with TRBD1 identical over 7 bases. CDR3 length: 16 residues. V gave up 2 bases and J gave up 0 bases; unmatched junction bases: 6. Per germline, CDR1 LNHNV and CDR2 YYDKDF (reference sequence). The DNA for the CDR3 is TGTGCCACCAGCAGAAGGCTACAGGGGATGAACACTGAAGCTTTCTTT. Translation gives CATSRRLQGMNTEAFF.

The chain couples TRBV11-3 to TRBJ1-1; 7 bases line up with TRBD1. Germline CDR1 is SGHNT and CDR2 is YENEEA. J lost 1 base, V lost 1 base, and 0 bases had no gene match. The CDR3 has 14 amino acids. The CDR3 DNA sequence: TGTGCCAGCAGCTTAGCAGGGGGGAACACTGAAGCTTTCTTT. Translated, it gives CASSLAGGNTEAFF.

In DNA, the CDR3 is TGTGCCAGCAGCGTAGAAGGCGGGAGGGCTCCAGATACGCAGTATTTT. Protein: CASSVEGGRAPDTQYF. The chain recombines TRBV9 with TRBJ2-3, with 9 bases matching TRBD2. This CDR3 is 16 amino acids long. The V segment lost 0 bases and the J segment 4 bases; nucleotides outside the gene matches: 6. Germline V lookup: CDR1 SGDLS, CDR2 YYNGEE.

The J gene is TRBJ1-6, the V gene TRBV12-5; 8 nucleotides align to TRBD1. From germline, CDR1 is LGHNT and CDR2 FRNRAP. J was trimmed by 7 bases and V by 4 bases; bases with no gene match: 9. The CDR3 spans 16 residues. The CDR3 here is CASGSLGQGLNSPLHF. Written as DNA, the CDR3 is TGTGCTAGTGGTTCCCTCGGACAGGGCTTGAATTCACCCCTCCACTTT.

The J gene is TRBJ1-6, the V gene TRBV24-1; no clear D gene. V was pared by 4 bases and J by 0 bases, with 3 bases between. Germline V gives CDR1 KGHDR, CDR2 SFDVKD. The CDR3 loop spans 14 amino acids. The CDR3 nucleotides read TGTGCCACCAGTGACGGCTCCTATAATTCACCCCTCCACTTT. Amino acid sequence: CATSDGSYNSPLHF.

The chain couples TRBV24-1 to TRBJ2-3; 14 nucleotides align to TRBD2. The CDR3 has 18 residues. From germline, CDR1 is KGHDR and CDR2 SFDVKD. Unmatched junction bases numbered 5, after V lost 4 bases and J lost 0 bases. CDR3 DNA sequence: TGTGCCACCAGTGACCCCGGGACTAGCGGGGGTAGCACAGATACGCAGTATTTT. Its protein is CATSDPGTSGGSTDTQYF.

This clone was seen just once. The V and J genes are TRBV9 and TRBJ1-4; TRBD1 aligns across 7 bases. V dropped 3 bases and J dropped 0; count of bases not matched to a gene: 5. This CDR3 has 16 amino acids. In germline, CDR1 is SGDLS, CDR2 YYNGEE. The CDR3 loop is CASSERDSATNEKLFF. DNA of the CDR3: TGTGCCAGCAGCGAGAGGGACAGCGCAACTAATGAAAAACTGTTTTTT.

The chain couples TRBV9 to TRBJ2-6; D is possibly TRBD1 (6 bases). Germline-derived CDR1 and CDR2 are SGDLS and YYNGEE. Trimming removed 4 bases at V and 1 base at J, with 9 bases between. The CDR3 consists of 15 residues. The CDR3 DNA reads TGTGCCAGCAGCTCCAGGGGTTCTGGGGCCAACGTCCTGACTTTC. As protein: CASSSRGSGANVLTF.

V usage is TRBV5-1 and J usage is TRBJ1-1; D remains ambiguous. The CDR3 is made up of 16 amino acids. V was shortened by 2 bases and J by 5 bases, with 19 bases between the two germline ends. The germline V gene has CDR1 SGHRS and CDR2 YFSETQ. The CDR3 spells CASSLEHGELGTEAFF. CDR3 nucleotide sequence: TGCGCCAGCAGCTTAGAACACGGGGAGTTGGGGACTGAAGCTTTCTTT.

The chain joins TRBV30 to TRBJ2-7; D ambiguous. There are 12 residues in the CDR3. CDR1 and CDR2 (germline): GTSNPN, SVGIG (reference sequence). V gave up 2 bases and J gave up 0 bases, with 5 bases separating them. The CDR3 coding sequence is TGTGCCTGGAGTTCTAGCTCCTACGAGCAGTACTTC. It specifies CAWSSSSYEQYF.

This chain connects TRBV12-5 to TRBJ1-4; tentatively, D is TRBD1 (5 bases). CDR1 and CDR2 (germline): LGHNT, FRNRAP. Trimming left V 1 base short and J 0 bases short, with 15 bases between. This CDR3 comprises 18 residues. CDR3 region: CASGLDPLRDATNEKLFF. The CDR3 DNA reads TGTGCTAGTGGTTTGGATCCGCTCAGGGATGCAACTAATGAAAAACTGTTTTTT.

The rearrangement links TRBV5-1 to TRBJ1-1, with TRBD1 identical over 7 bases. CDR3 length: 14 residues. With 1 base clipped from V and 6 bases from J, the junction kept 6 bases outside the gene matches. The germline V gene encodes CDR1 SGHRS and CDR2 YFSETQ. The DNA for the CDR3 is TGCGCCAGCAGCTTGTACAGGGGTATTTCTGAAGCTTTCTTT. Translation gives CASSLYRGISEAFF.

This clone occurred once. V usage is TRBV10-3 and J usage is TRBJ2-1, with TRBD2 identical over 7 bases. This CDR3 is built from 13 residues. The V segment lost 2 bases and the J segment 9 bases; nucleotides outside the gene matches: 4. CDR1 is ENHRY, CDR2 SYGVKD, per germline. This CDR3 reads CAISEGGEGEQFF. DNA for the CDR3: TGTGCCATCAGTGAGGGGGGGGAAGGTGAGCAGTTCTTC.